These T cell receptor beta chains were read from a single sample in a study of T cells in Graves' hyperthyroidism and ophthalmopathy. TCRdb ran MiXCR on the multiplex PCR reads and lists one entry per CDR3 protein. This table holds hundreds of thousands of distinct CDR3 sequences, less than 15% found once. The specimen was blood. The source of these receptors is a young woman with Graves' hyperthyroidism. CDR3s include the opening cysteine and the closing phenylalanine or tryptophan. A D gene is named only where the DNA matches it firmly. Expanded clones are given a class, and other clones once, few, many or no size at all.

j_call | v_call | d_call | clone_size | cdr3_nt | cdr3_aa
TRBJ2-5 | TRBV5-6 | TRBD1 | many | TGTGCCAGCAATTATAAACAGGGGATTTGGCAAGAGACCCAGTACTTC | CASNYKQGIWQETQYF
TRBJ2-2 | TRBV30 | NA | many | TGTGCCTGGAGTCCACCGCTTTCCGGGGAGCTGTTTTTT | CAWSPPLSGELFF
TRBJ2-7 | TRBV28 | TRBD2 | NA | TGTGCCAGCAGGACCCCCGGGACTAGCGGGATCCTCTCCTACGAGCAGTACTTC | CASRTPGTSGILSYEQYF
TRBJ2-5 | TRBV10-3 | TRBD2 | NA | TGTGCCATCAGTGAAACTAGCGGGAGAGGGACCCAGTACTTC | CAISETSGRGTQYF
TRBJ2-2 | TRBV5-6 | NA | many | TGTGCCAGCAGCTTGGGCGTCTCCAACACCGGGGAGCTGTTTTTT | CASSLGVSNTGELFF
TRBJ2-5 | TRBV12-3/TRBV12-4 | TRBD1 | many | TGTGCCAGCAGGCTCAGGTCGGCAGGGGGATTGAAAGAGACCCAGTACTTC | CASRLRSAGGLKETQYF
TRBJ2-5 | TRBV5-1 | TRBD1 | few | TGCGCCAGCAGCTTAATTGCCGGGACAGGGGGAGAGACCCAGTACTTC | CASSLIAGTGGETQYF
TRBJ1-5 | TRBV20-1 | TRBD1 | many | TGCAGTGCTAGCGGGACAGGCCCCAGACAGCCCCAGCATTTT | CSASGTGPRQPQHF
TRBJ2-6 | TRBV29-1 | NA | NA | TGCATCGCCGGCGAGGGCGGCTCTGGGGCCAACGTCCTGACTTTC | CIAGEGGSGANVLTF
TRBJ1-2 | TRBV10-3 | NA | NA | TGTGCCATCAGTGAGTCGACAGGTGAGGGGTATGGCTACACCTTC | CAISESTGEGYGYTF
TRBJ2-5 | TRBV11-1 | TRBD1 | NA | TGTGCCAGCAGCTTATGGATGTGGGACAGGCTCCAAGAGACCCAGTACTTC | CASSLWMWDRLQETQYF
TRBJ2-5 | TRBV10-1 | TRBD1 | NA | TGCGCCAGCAGTAATGGCCCCAGGGGGTGGACCCAGTACTTC | CASSNGPRGWTQYF
TRBJ2-7 | TRBV6-2/TRBV6-3 | TRBD2 | few | TGTGCCAGCAGGCATAGCGGGGGGGCTTACGAGCAGTACTTC | CASRHSGGAYEQYF
TRBJ1-2 | TRBV7-9 | NA | many | TGTGCCAGCAGCTCCGCTAGAACAGAACTCCTTAACTATGGCTACACCTTC | CASSSARTELLNYGYTF
TRBJ1-2 | TRBV12-3/TRBV12-4 | NA | NA | TGTGCCAGCAGCCACGAGGCCCCGGGGACGGGGGGCGGATCTAACTATGGCTACACCTTC | CASSHEAPGTGGGSNYGYTF
TRBJ2-1 | TRBV7-9 | NA | many | TGTGCCAGCAGCCTAGGGGCCTCTTACAATGAGCAGTTCTTC | CASSLGASYNEQFF
TRBJ2-6 | TRBV5-6 | NA | NA | TGTGCCAGCAGCTTAGCCGGGGCGCCCTCAGGGGCCAACGTCCTGACTTTC | CASSLAGAPSGANVLTF
TRBJ1-1 | TRBV29-1 | NA | NA | TGCAGCGGACTCTTGGGCCGGGGACCTGAAGCTTTCTTT | CSGLLGRGPEAFF
TRBJ2-1 | TRBV7-2 | TRBD2 | few | TGTGCCAGCAGCTTAGTGGGGAGCGGGAGGATGAATGAGCAGTTCTTC | CASSLVGSGRMNEQFF
TRBJ2-7 | TRBV20-1 | TRBD1 | many | TGCAGTGCTCTCCGACGGGACAGGGTTTACGAGCAGTACTTC | CSALRRDRVYEQYF
TRBJ2-3 | TRBV29-1 | TRBD1 | many | TGCAGCGTTGCACAGGGGGGCAGCACAGATACGCAGTATTTT | CSVAQGGSTDTQYF
TRBJ2-2 | TRBV3-1 | NA | few | TGTGCCAGCAGCATTCAACGGGGACGTAAAACCGGGGAGCTGTTTTTT | CASSIQRGRKTGELFF
TRBJ1-1 | TRBV19 | NA | NA | TGTGCCAGTAATAGACATTTGAACACTGAAGCTTTCTTT | CASNRHLNTEAFF
TRBJ1-2 | TRBV10-3 | NA | NA | TGTGCCATCACCACCGGGACGCCAACCAATGGCTACACCTTC | CAITTGTPTNGYTF
TRBJ1-2 | TRBV29-1 | NA | many | TGCAGCGTTGAAGGATTCCGGGTAGGGGATAGCGGCTACACCTTC | CSVEGFRVGDSGYTF
TRBJ2-2 | TRBV28 | TRBD2 | NA | TGTGCCAGCAGTTTAGGCCGAGCGGGGCCACGGGTCGGGGAGCTGTTTTTT | CASSLGRAGPRVGELFF
TRBJ1-4 | TRBV5-8 | TRBD1 | many | TGTGCCAGCAGCTCCGGGACAGGGGTAACTAATGAAAAACTGTTTTTT | CASSSGTGVTNEKLFF
TRBJ2-1 | TRBV20-1 | TRBD2 | many | TGCAGTGCTAACCTAGCGGGGGGCGGGAATGAGCAGTTCTTC | CSANLAGGGNEQFF
TRBJ2-3 | TRBV3-1 | NA | many | TGTGCCAGCAGCCAAGCGGGGGAGAGAGCAGATACGCAGTATTTT | CASSQAGERADTQYF
TRBJ1-2 | TRBV14 | NA | NA | TGTGCCAGCAGCCAAAACAATAACTATGGCTACACCTTC | CASSQNNNYGYTF
TRBJ2-5 | TRBV6-6 | NA | NA | TGTGCCAGCAGTTACTCGTGGGGGCAAGAGACCCAGTACTTC | CASSYSWGQETQYF
TRBJ2-1 | TRBV11-3 | TRBD2 | NA | TGTGCCGGCAGCCCCAGCGGGAGAGAGTACAATGAGCAGTTCTTC | CAGSPSGREYNEQFF
TRBJ1-1 | TRBV28 | NA | many | TGTGCCAGCAGTCAACTAAGCAGGGAAACTTTCTTT | CASSQLSRETFF
TRBJ1-2 | TRBV7-2 | TRBD1 | NA | TGTGCCAGCAGCTTAGACAGGGGCCTTTCCGGCTACACCTTC | CASSLDRGLSGYTF
TRBJ2-1 | TRBV6-1 | NA | many | TGTGCCAGCAGTGCCCGGGCAGACCGATCCTACAATGAGCAGTTCTTC | CASSARADRSYNEQFF
TRBJ1-4 | TRBV25-1 | NA | many | TGTGCCACCTCAAAGGGGTTTAATGAAAAACTGTTTTTT | CATSKGFNEKLFF
TRBJ2-2 | TRBV11-3 | NA | many | TGTGCCAGCAGCTTAGACCCCGACCGGGGGAGAACCGGGGAGCTGTTTTTT | CASSLDPDRGRTGELFF
TRBJ1-2 | TRBV10-1 | NA | NA | TGCGCCACCTCCCCGACTCGGATTAACTATGGCTACACCTTC | CATSPTRINYGYTF
TRBJ2-7 | TRBV28 | NA | NA | TGTGCCAGCAGTTTGGGCGGAAGCGGCTACGAGCAGTACTTC | CASSLGGSGYEQYF
TRBJ1-5 | TRBV15 | NA | NA | TGTGCCACCAGCACCCGGGTGGGCAATCAGCCCCAGCATTTT | CATSTRVGNQPQHF
TRBJ2-3 | TRBV6-2/TRBV6-3 | TRBD2 | NA | TGTGCCAGCAGTCGGACTAGCGGGGGGGTCTACACAGATACGCAGTATTTT | CASSRTSGGVYTDTQYF
TRBJ2-5 | TRBV10-3 | TRBD2 | many | TGTGCCATCAGTGTTGGGGGAGGGGTCGAGACCCAGTACTTC | CAISVGGGVETQYF
TRBJ1-1 | TRBV9 | TRBD1 | many | TGTGCCAGCAGCGCACAAAGGGGGCAGGGCGTCACTGAAGCTTTCTTT | CASSAQRGQGVTEAFF
TRBJ2-1 | TRBV24-1 | NA | many | TGTGCCACCAGTGAGGCGGGACGGTACAATGAGCAGTTCTTC | CATSEAGRYNEQFF
TRBJ2-7 | TRBV2 | TRBD2 | NA | TGTGCCAGCAGGTCGGGACTAGCGGGAGTAGGCGAGCAGTACTTC | CASRSGLAGVGEQYF
TRBJ2-1 | TRBV2 | TRBD2 | once | TGTGCCAGCAGTGGGGCCCCTGGCGGGGGGAGCTACAATGAGCAGTTCTTC | CASSGAPGGGSYNEQFF
TRBJ2-3 | TRBV10-2 | NA | NA | TGCGCCAGCGGCACGACCGGCACAGATACGCAGTATTTT | CASGTTGTDTQYF
TRBJ1-4 | TRBV7-8 | NA | many | TGTGCCAGCCTTACCCTGAGGACAGACAAATGGCTCGGTGAAAAACTGTTTTTT | CASLTLRTDKWLGEKLFF